These 8 T cell receptor beta chains share one sample of origin, sequenced in a study of cytomegalovirus exposure and HLA in healthy donors. The study ran its PCR with 60 Vbeta and 13 Jbeta primers. Measured with immunoSEQ multiplex PCR; TCRdb has only the in-frame clones, and not every one. Of about 140,000 clones listed, approximately 78% are singletons. The specimen was PBMCs. All receptors come from a female donor in good health and CMV-seronegative.

The chain carries TRBV11-2 and TRBJ2-7; 7 bases are a match to TRBD1. The length of the CDR3 is 14 residues. Losses at the gene ends were 0 bases for V and 4 bases for J; bases not matched to a gene: 3. CDR1 is SGHAT, CDR2 FQNNGV, per germline. The CDR3 DNA follows: TGTGCCAGCAGCTTAGACCAGACAGGGTACGAGCAGTACTTC. It specifies CASSLDQTGYEQYF.

CDR3 in DNA: TGTGCCAGCAGCCCCGGGCGCGGGGGGGCTCATGAGCAGTTCTTC. Translation gives CASSPGRGGAHEQFF. This chain joins TRBV5-4 and TRBJ2-1, with 9 bases that match TRBD2. Germline assignment: CDR1 SGHNT and CDR2 YYREEE (reference sequence). The junction had 10 bases not matched to a gene; V was cut back by 4 bases and J by 8 bases. The CDR3 runs to 15 residues.

This chain uses TRBV4-2 with TRBJ1-1, with D unclear. Trimming took 5 bases from V and 8 from J, leaving 9 bases between them. The CDR3 covers 11 residues. Germline CDR1 and CDR2: LGHNA and YNFKEQ. The CDR3 coding sequence is TGTGCCAGCAGCGAGAGGTTAGAAGCTTTCTTT. Its translation: CASSERLEAFF.

Only one count was recorded for this clone. The chain has TRBV5-1 and TRBJ2-2; 11 nucleotides align to TRBD2. The CDR3 runs 16 residues. Germline CDR1 SGHRS, CDR2 YFSETQ. V lost 3 bases and J lost 5; bases outside the gene matches: 6. CDR3: CASSSTSGGKTGELFF. In nucleotides, the CDR3 is TGCGCCAGCAGCTCTACTAGCGGGGGTAAAACCGGGGAGCTGTTTTTT. Full variable domain (remainder filled in from reference TRBV5-1 and TRBJ2-2): KAGVTQTPRYLIKTRGQQVTLSCSPISGHRSVSWYQQTPGQGLQFLFEYFSETQRNKGNFPGRFSGRQFSNSRSEMNVSTLELGDSALYLCASSSTSGGKTGELFFGEGSRLTVL.

The J gene is TRBJ1-1, the V gene TRBV6-5; 7 bases agree with TRBD1. Germline-derived CDR1 and CDR2 are MNHEY and SVGAGI. The CDR3 has 16 amino acids. The ends lost 0 bases at V and 5 bases at J; junction bases unmatched: 9. The CDR3 region is CASSYSYRQGRTEAFF. DNA of the CDR3: TGTGCCAGCAGTTACTCCTATCGACAGGGCAGGACTGAAGCTTTCTTT.

The chain is built from TRBV6-1 and TRBJ1-4; TRBD1 matches at 7 bases. The V gene end was trimmed by 4 bases and the J gene end by 8 bases; junction bases not matched to a gene: 7. This CDR3 has 14 residues. Germline V lookup: CDR1 MNHNS, CDR2 SASEGT. The chain's CDR3 is CASSAGTEDEKLFF. CDR3 in DNA: TGTGCCAGCAGTGCCGGGACAGAGGACGAAAAACTGTTTTTT.

V usage is TRBV7-2 and J usage is TRBJ2-7; D is possibly TRBD2 (6 bases). The V gene's germline CDR1 is SGHTA and CDR2 FQGNSA. Deletions cut 5 bases from V and 3 bases from J, with 14 bases between. CDR3 length: 14 residues. This chain's CDR3 is CASSPPGLLYEQYF. The CDR3 nucleotides read TGTGCCAGCAGCCCTCCGGGACTGCTCTACGAGCAGTACTTC.

The chain combines TRBV30 with TRBJ2-1, with TRBD2 matching 7 bases. Germline lookup yields CDR1 GTSNPN and CDR2 SVGIG (reference sequence). The CDR3 totals 16 residues. J was trimmed by 9 bases and V by 2 bases; bases with no gene match: 16. The CDR3 DNA is TGTGCCTGGAGTCCCCTTCGTCCAGCGGGGCTGAGTGAGCAGTTCTTC. The encoded protein is CAWSPLRPAGLSEQFF.